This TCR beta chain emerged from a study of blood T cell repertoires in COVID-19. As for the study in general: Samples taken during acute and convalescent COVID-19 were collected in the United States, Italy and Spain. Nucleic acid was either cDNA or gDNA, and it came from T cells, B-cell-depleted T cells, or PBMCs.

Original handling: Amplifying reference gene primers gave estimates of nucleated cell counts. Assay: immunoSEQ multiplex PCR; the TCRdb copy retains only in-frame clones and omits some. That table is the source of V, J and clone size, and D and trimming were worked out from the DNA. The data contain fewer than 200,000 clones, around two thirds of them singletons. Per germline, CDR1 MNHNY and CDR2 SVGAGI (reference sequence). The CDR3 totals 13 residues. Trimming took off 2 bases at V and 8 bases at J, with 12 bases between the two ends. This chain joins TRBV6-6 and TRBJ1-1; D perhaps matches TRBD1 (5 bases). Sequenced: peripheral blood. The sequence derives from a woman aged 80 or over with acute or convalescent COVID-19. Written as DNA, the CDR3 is TGTGCCAGCAGTTACGAGCAGGGAATGGAAGCTTTCTTT. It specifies CASSYEQGMEAFF.